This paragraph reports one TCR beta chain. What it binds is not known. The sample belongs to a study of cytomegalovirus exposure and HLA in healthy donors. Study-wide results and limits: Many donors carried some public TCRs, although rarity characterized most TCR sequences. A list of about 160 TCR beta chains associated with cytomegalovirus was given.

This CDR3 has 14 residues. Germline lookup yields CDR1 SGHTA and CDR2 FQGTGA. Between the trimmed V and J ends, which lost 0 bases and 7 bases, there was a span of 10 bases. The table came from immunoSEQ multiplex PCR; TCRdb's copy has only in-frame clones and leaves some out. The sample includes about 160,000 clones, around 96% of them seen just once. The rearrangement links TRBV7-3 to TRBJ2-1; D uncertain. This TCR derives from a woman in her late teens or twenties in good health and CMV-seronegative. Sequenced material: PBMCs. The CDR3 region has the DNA TGTGCCAGCAGCTTAACGTTGGCAGAAAATGAGCAGTTCTTC. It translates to CASSLTLAENEQFF.